This entry features one T cell receptor (beta chain) sequence. Its antigen remains unknown. The sample comes from a study of cytomegalovirus exposure and HLA in healthy donors. Study outcomes and limitations: Cytomegalovirus status was reportedly diagnosed by the classifier with high sensitivity and specificity. The study listed around 150 cytomegalovirus-associated TCR beta chains.

The PCR contained 60 Vbeta and 13 Jbeta primers. Original processing methods: A follow-up analysis tallied 60 million to 85 million unique TCR beta chains, roughly 11 million shared. Here immunoSEQ multiplex PCR was the method, and the copy in TCRdb shows in-frame clones only, minus some. V, J and clone size derive from that table, while D and trimming were established from the DNA sequence. The profile shows tens of thousands of clones, around three quarters of them singletons. Germline V gene data show CDR1 as SGHRS and CDR2 as YFSETQ. Trimming took 4 bases from V and 0 from J; bases not matched to a gene: 5. This CDR3 comprises 15 residues.

The chain uses TRBV5-1 and TRBJ2-3, with 7 bases lining up with TRBD2. The specimen sequenced was PBMCs. The receptor's source is a man in his 60s in good health and CMV-seronegative. The CDR3 bases are TGCGCCAGCAGCGGAGCGGGGACTAGCACAGATACGCAGTATTTT. Translated, it gives CASSGAGTSTDTQYF. Variable domain in full (rest from reference TRBV5-1 and TRBJ2-3): KAGVTQTPRYLIKTRGQQVTLSCSPISGHRSVSWYQQTPGQGLQFLFEYFSETQRNKGNFPGRFSGRQFSNSRSEMNVSTLELGDSALYLCASSGAGTSTDTQYFGPGTRLTVL.